The next 10 T cell receptor beta chains were all read from a single sample in a study of blood T cells in healthy people across ages. Sample-barcoded 5' priming and a J-beta primer mix drove a second PCR of roughly 6 to 12 cycles. TCRdb re-analysed the 5' RACE reads in MiXCR, keeping a single row per CDR3 protein. The sample has under 1,100,000 distinct CDR3 sequences; roughly 24% are singletons. This sample also appeared in a second study, on T cells of mothers and their children.

Input material: blood. The receptors were sampled from a girl aged 2 to 10 in good health.

This clonotype has just one count. The rearrangement uses TRBV9 and TRBJ2-5, with D possibly being TRBD2 (6 bases). The DNA end is a closer match to TRBJ2-1, so the J assignment may be wrong. The CDR3 is made up of 13 amino acids. CDR1 SGDLS and CDR2 YYNGEE come from the germline V gene. Here the CDR3 reads CASSVGDLGLQFF. In nucleotides, the CDR3 is TGTGCCAGCAGCGTAGGAGATTTGGGACTCCAGTTCTTC.

This clonotype was picked up one time. V usage is TRBV20-1 and J usage is TRBJ2-3; no reliable D call. CDR1 is DFQATT and CDR2 is SNEGSKA in the germline V gene (reference sequence). Trimming removed 3 bases from V and 5 bases from J, with 12 bases in between. This CDR3 has 13 residues. CDR3 coding DNA: TGCAGTGCTAGGGGTTTTATAGGAGATACGCAGTATTTT. This translates into CSARGFIGDTQYF.

Of note for this clonotype: As the CDR3 is not closed by the conserved phenylalanine or tryptophan, this likely results from a read error. The chain carries TRBV3-1 and TRBJ2-5, with unresolved D. CDR3 length: 11 residues. The V end was cut by 6 bases, the J end by 5 bases, with 7 bases between. The germline CDR1 and CDR2 sequences are LGHDT and YNNKEL (reference sequence). CDR3 nucleotides: TGTGCCAGCAGAGAACGGGAGACCCAGTACCTC. It translates to CASRERETQYL.

The V call is TRBV19, the J call TRBJ2-1; weak D call: TRBD1 (5 bases). Trimming left V 2 bases short and J 0 bases short, with 11 bases between. Germline lookup yields CDR1 LNHDA and CDR2 SQIVND (reference sequence). The CDR3 sequence is 16 residues long. The CDR3 nucleotides are TGTGCCAGTAGTATACAGGGTTCAAGCTCCTACAATGAGCAGTTCTTC. Protein sequence: CASSIQGSSSYNEQFF.

The rearrangement joins TRBV4-1 to TRBJ2-7, with D unresolved. Germline V gene data show CDR1 as MGHRA and CDR2 as YSYEKL. V was clipped by 0 bases and J by 4 bases, with 10 bases between them. The CDR3 is 14 amino acids. The DNA for the CDR3 is TGCGCCAGCAGCCAAGAGCCCGCAGCTTACGAGCAGTACTTC. Translating gives CASSQEPAAYEQYF.

The chain recombines TRBV4-1 with TRBJ2-7; 8 bases map to TRBD2. CDR1 and CDR2 from the germline V gene are MGHRA and YSYEKL. This CDR3 comprises 15 residues. After removal of 3 bases from V and 0 bases from J, the junction contained 4 bases not matched to a gene. Written as DNA, the CDR3 is TGCGCCAGCAGCCATGTAGCGGGAACCTCCTACGAGCAGTACTTC. This translates into CASSHVAGTSYEQYF.

J is TRBJ1-2 and V is TRBV12-3 or TRBV12-4; TRBD1 agrees at 7 bases. The J segment lost 3 bases and the V segment lost 4 bases, leaving 8 bases of the junction unmatched. The CDR3 extends over 15 amino acids. The CDR3 region has the DNA TGTGCCAGCAGTTCAAGGGACAGTCTTTACTATGGCTACACCTTC. The encoded protein is CASSSRDSLYYGYTF.

The rearrangement uses TRBV29-1 and TRBJ2-1, with TRBD1 matching over 7 bases. The closer fit of TRBJ2-5 to the DNA end suggests the J call may be wrong. CDR3 size: 16 residues. Looked up from germline, CDR1 is SQVTM and CDR2 is ANQGSEA. The CDR3 coding sequence is TGCAGCGGATACCCAGGTTTGAGGGGGCGAGGGGAGACCCAGTACTTC. Encoded protein: CSGYPGLRGRGETQYF.

The chain combines TRBV28 with TRBJ2-2; D is perhaps TRBD1 (6 bases). V shed 2 bases and J shed 6 bases, with 13 bases lying between them. Germline V gives CDR1 MDHEN, CDR2 SYDVKM. The CDR3 runs 15 residues. The CDR3: CASSLRDIGPGELFF. The CDR3, as DNA: TGTGCCAGCAGTTTACGGGACATAGGACCCGGGGAGCTGTTTTTT.

This rearrangement joins TRBV7-9 to TRBJ1-1; D not resolved. V was pared by 6 bases and J by 10 bases, with 15 bases between. From germline, CDR1 is SEHNR and CDR2 FQNEAQ (reference sequence). The CDR3 has 12 residues. The CDR3: CASRRNTDRAFF. The CDR3 DNA reads TGTGCCAGCAGGAGGAACACAGACCGAGCTTTCTTT.